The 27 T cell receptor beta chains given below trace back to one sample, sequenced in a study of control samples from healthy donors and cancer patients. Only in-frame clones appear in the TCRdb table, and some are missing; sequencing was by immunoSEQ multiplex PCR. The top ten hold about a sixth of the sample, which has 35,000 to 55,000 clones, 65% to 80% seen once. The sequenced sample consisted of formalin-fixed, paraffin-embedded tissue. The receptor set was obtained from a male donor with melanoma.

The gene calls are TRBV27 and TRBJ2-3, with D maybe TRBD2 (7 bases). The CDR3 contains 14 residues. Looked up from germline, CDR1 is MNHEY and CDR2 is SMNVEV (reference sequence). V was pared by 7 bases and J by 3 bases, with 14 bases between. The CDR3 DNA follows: TGTGCCAGCAAACGGGGGGCGGGGACAGATACGCAGTATTTT. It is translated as CASKRGAGTDTQYF.

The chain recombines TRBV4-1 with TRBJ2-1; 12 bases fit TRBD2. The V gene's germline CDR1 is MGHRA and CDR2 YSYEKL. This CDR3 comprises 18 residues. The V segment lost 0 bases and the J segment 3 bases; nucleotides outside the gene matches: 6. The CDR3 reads CASSQDGQTSGSYNEQFF. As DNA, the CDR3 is TGCGCCAGCAGCCAAGATGGTCAGACTAGCGGGAGCTACAATGAGCAGTTCTTC.

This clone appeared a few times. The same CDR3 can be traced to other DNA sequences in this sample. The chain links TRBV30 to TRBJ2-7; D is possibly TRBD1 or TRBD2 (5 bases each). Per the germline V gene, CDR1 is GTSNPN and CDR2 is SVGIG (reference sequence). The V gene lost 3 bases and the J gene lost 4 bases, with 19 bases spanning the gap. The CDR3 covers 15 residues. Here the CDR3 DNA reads TGTGCCTGGAGGGGAACCGGGACGGACCATTACGAGCAGTACTTC. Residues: CAWRGTGTDHYEQYF. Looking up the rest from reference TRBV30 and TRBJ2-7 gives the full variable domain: SQTIHQWPATLVQPVGSPLSLECTVEGTSNPNLYWYRQAAGRGLQLLFYSVGIGQISSEVPQNLSASRPQDRQFILSSKKLLLSDSGFYLCAWRGTGTDHYEQYFGPGTRLTVT.

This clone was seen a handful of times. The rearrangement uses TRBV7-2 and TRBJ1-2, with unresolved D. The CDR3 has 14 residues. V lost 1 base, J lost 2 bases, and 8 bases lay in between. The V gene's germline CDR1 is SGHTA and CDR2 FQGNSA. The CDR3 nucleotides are TGTGCCAGCAGCTTAGGGGTATGGAACTATGGCTACACCTTC. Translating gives CASSLGVWNYGYTF.

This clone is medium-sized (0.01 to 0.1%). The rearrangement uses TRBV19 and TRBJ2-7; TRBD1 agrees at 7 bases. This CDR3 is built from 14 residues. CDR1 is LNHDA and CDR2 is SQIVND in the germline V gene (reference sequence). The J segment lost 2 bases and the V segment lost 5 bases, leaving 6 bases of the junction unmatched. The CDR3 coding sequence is TGTGCCAGTAGTGCCCAGACAGGGCCCTACGAGCAGTACTTC. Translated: CASSAQTGPYEQYF.

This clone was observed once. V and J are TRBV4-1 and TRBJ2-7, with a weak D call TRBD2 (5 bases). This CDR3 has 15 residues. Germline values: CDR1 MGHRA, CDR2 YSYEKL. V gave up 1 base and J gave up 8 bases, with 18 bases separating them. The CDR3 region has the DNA TGCGCCAGCAGCCAAGGGGGAGCTCCTACGAACCAGCAGTACTTC. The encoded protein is CASSQGGAPTNQQYF.

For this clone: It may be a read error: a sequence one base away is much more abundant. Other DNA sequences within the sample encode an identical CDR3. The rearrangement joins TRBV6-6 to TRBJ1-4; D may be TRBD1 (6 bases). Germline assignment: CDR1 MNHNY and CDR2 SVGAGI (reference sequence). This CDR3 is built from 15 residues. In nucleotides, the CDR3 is TGTGCTAGCAGTTACAAACAGGGTTTGCGTGAAAAACTGTTTTTT. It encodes CASSYKQGLREKLFF.

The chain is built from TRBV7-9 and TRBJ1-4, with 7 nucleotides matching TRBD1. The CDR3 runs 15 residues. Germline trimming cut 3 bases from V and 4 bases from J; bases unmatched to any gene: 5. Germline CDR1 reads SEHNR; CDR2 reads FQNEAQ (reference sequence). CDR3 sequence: CASSLSGTDNEKLFF. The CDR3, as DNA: TGTGCCAGCAGCTTGAGCGGGACAGATAATGAAAAACTGTTTTTT.

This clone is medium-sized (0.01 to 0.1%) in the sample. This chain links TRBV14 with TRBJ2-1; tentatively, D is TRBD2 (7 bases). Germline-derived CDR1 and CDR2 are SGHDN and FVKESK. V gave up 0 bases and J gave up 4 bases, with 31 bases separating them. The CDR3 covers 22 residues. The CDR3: CASSQEYSWGRGGASVYNEQFF. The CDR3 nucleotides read TGTGCCAGCAGCCAAGAGTACTCTTGGGGCAGGGGAGGGGCTAGCGTATACAATGAGCAGTTCTTC.

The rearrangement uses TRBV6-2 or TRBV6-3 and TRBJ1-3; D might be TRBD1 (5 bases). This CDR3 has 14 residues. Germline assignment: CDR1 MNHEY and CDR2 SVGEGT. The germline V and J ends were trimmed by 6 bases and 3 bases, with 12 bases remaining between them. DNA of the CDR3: TGTGCCAGCAGCATTGGGACCGGTGGAAACACCATATATTTT. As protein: CASSIGTGGNTIYF.

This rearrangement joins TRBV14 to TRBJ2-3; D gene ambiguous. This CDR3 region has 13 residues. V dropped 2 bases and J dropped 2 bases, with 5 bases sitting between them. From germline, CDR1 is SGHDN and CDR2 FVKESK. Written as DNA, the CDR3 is TGTGCCAGCAGCCAACTGCCCACAGATACGCAGTATTTT. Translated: CASSQLPTDTQYF.

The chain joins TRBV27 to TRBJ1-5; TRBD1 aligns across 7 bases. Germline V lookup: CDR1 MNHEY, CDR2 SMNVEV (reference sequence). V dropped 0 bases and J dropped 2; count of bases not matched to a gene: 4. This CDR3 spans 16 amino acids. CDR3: CASSLSGTARNQPQHF. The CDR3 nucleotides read TGTGCCAGCAGTTTATCGGGGACAGCCCGCAATCAGCCCCAGCATTTT.

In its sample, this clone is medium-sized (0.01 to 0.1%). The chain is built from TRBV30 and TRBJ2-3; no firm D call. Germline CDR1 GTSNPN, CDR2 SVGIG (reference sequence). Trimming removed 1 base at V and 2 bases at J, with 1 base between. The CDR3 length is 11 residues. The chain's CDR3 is CAWSDTDTQYF. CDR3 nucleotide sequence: TGTGCCTGGAGTGACACAGATACGCAGTATTTT.

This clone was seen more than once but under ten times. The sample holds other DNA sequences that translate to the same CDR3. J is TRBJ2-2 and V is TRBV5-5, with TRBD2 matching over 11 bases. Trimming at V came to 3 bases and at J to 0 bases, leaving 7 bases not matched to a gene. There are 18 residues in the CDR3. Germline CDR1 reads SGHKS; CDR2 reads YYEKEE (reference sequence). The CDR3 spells CASSSIAGGRSNTGELFF. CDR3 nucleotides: TGTGCCAGCAGCTCGATAGCGGGAGGGCGATCGAACACCGGGGAGCTGTTTTTT.

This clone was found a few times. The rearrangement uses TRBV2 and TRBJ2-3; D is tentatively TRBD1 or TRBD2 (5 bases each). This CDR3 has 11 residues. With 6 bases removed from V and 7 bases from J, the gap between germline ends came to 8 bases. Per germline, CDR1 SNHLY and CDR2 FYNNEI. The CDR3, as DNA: TGTGCCAGCAGCGAGGGGTATACGCAGTATTTT. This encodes CASSEGYTQYF. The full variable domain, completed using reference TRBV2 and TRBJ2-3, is EPEVTQTPSHQVTQMGQEVILRCVPISNHLYFYWYRQILGQKVEFLVSFYNNEISEKSEIFDDQFSVERPDGSNFTLKIRSTKLEDSAMYFCASSEGYTQYFGPGTRLTVL.

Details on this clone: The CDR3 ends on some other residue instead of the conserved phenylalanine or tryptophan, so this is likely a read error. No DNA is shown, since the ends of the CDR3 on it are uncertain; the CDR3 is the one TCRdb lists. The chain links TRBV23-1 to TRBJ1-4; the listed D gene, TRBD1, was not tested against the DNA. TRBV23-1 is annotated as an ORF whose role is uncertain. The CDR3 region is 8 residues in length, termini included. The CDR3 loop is CASSKVGA.

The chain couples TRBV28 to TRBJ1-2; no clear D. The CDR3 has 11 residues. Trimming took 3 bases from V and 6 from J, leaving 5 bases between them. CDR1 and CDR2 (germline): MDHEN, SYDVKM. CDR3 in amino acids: CASSFLDGYTF. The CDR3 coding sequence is TGTGCCAGCAGTTTTTTGGATGGCTACACCTTC.

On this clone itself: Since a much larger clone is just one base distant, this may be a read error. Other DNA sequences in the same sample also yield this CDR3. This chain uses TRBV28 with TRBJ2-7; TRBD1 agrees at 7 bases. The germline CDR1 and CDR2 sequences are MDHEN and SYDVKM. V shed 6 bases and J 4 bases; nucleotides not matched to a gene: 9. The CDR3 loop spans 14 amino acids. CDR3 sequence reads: CASSNRGHRYEQYF. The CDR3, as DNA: TGTGCCAGCAGCAACAGGGGACATAGGTACGAGCAGTACTTC.

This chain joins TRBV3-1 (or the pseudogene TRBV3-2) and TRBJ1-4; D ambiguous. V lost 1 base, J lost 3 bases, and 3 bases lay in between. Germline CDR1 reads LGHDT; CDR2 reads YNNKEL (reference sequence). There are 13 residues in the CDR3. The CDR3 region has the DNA TGTGCCAGCAGCCAAGTCTCTAATGAAAAACTGTTTTTT. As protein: CASSQVSNEKLFF.

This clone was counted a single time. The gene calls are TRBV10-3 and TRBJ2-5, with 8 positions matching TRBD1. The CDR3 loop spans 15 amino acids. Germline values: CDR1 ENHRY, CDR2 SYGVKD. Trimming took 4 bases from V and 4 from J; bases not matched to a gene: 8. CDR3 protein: CAISAQGATGETQYF. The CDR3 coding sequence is TGTGCCATCAGTGCGCAGGGGGCTACAGGAGAGACCCAGTACTTC.

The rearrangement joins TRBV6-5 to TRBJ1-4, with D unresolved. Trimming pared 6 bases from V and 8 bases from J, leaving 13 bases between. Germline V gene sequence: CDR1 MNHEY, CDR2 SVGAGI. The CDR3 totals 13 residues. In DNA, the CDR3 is TGTGCCAGCAGGGGCCCGGGTAGGGAAAAACTGTTTTTT. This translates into CASRGPGREKLFF.

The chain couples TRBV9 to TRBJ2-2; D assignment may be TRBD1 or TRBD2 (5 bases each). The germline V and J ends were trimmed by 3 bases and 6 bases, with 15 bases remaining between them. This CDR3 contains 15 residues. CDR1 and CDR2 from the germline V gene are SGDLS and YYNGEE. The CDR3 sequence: CASSGRDPLSGELFF. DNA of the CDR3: TGTGCCAGCAGCGGCCGGGACCCCCTTTCCGGGGAGCTGTTTTTT.

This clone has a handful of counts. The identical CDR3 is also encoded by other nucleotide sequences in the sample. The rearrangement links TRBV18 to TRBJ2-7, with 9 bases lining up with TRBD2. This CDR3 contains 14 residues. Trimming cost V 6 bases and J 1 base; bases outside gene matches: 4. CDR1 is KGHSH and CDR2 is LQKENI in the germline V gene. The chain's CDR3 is CASSLSGRSYEQYF. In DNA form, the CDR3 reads TGTGCCAGCTCTCTCAGCGGGAGGTCCTACGAGCAGTACTTC.

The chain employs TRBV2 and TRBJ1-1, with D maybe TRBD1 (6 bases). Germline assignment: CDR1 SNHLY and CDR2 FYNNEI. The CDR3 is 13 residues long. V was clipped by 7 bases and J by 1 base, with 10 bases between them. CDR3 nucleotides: TGTGCCAGCACCGGACAGAAGAACACTGAAGCTTTCTTT. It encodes CASTGQKNTEAFF.

The CDR3 loop is CASSEYRGTEAFF. In DNA form, the CDR3 reads TGTGCCAGCAGTGAGTACAGGGGCACTGAAGCTTTCTTT. V and J are TRBV2 and TRBJ1-1; 7 bases line up with TRBD1. The germline V gene has CDR1 SNHLY and CDR2 FYNNEI. The CDR3 runs 13 residues. The V and J ends lost 3 bases and 4 bases, in that order; junction bases with no gene match: 2.

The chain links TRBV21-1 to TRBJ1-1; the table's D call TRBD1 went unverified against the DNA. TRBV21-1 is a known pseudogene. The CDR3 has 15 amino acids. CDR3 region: CASSKSGQMNTEAFF. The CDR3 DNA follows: TGTGCCAGCAGCAAATCGGGACAGATGAACACTGAAGCTTTCTTT.

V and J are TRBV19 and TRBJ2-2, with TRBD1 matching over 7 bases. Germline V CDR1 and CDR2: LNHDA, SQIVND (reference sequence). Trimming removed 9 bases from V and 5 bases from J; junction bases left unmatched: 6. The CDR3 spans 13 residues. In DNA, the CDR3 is TGTGCCAGCACGACAGGGATAACCGGGGAGCTGTTTTTT. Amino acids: CASTTGITGELFF. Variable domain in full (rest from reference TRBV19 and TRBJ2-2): DGGITQSPKYLFRKEGQNVTLSCEQNLNHDAMYWYRQDPGQGLRLIYYSQIVNDFQKGDIAEGYSVSREKKESFPLTVTSAQKNPTAFYLCASTTGITGELFFGEGSRLTVL.